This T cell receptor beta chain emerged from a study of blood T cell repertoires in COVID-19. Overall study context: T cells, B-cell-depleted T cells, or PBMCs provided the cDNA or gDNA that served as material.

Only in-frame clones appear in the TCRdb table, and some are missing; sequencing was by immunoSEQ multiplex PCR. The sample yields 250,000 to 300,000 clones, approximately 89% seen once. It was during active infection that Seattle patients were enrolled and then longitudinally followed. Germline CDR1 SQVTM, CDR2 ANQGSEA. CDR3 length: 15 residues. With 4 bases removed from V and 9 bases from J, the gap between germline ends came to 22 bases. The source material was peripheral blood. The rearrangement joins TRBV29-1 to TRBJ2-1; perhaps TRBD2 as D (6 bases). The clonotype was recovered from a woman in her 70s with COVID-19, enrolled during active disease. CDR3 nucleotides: TGCAGCGTTGCGGGACTCTCGGACGGACTTTCTGAGCAGTTCTTC. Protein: CSVAGLSDGLSEQFF.